Shown below are 2 T cell receptor beta chains from a single sample sequenced in a study of neurological immune-mediated disorders. TCRdb reprocessed the 5' RACE reads with MiXCR, giving one entry per CDR3 protein. The sample includes more than 60,000 distinct CDR3 sequences, over 3.5% of them seen just once. The sequencing sample was made of PBMCs. These receptors were taken from a woman aged 45-60 years with multiple sclerosis.

This clonotype was detected many times. V usage is TRBV7-9 and J usage is TRBJ1-1; D possibly corresponds to TRBD1 (6 bases). The CDR3 totals 15 residues. The germline V gene encodes CDR1 SEHNR and CDR2 FQNEAQ (reference sequence). The V end was cut by 0 bases, the J end by 5 bases, with 13 bases between. The CDR3 loop reads CASSLAAGAGTEAFF. DNA for the CDR3: TGTGCCAGCAGCTTAGCAGCGGGGGCTGGAACTGAAGCTTTCTTT.

This clonotype was counted between two and nine times. V and J are TRBV5-1 and TRBJ1-1, with D unresolved. Germline V gene sequence: CDR1 SGHRS, CDR2 YFSETQ. Trimming pared 4 bases from V and 1 base from J, leaving 8 bases between. The CDR3 sequence is 13 residues long. CDR3 nucleotides: TGCGCCAGCAGCATGACACAGAACACTGAAGCTTTCTTT. Protein sequence: CASSMTQNTEAFF. The variable domain in full, completed from reference TRBV5-1 and TRBJ1-1, reads KAGVTQTPRYLIKTRGQQVTLSCSPISGHRSVSWYQQTPGQGLQFLFEYFSETQRNKGNFPGRFSGRQFSNSRSEMNVSTLELGDSALYLCASSMTQNTEAFFGQGTRLTVV.